This TCR beta chain was retrieved from a study of blood T cell repertoires in COVID-19. Study overall: Researchers got acute and convalescent COVID-19 samples from the United States, Italy and Spain. T cells, B-cell-depleted T cells, or PBMCs provided the cDNA or gDNA that served as material.

In germline, CDR1 is LGHDT, CDR2 YNNKEL (reference sequence). The CDR3 totals 14 residues. V shed 4 bases and J 4 bases; nucleotides not matched to a gene: 4. Per the original methods: The authors estimated nucleated cell counts from reference gene primer amplification. Method: immunoSEQ multiplex PCR; TCRdb's copy keeps in-frame clones and lacks some. D and trimming were read from the DNA, whereas the V and J calls and clone size are those reported in that table. The data contain about 100,000 clones, about 88% of them singletons. The sequencing sample was made of peripheral blood. The TCR originated in an elderly man with acute or convalescent COVID-19. The chain carries TRBV3-1 (or the pseudogene TRBV3-2) and TRBJ2-7; 10 nucleotides agree with TRBD2. The CDR3 nucleotides read TGTGCCAGCAGCCCCGGGACTAGCGATTACGAGCAGTACTTC. The encoded protein is CASSPGTSDYEQYF.